Sequencing of this T cell receptor (beta chain) was carried out in a study of blood T cell repertoires in COVID-19. The protocol was immunoSEQ multiplex PCR, while the TCRdb copy is restricted to in-frame clones and leaves out a portion. The sample contains some 120,000 clones, roughly nine tenths of which appear only once. Between the trimmed V and J ends, which lost 2 bases and 3 bases, there was a span of 7 bases. The CDR3 extends over 13 amino acids. The chain is built from TRBV12-3 or TRBV12-4 and TRBJ1-1; D not certain. This sequence originates from a human donor with active COVID-19. The donor label of this sample is uncertain. Sequencing input: peripheral blood. CDR3 in amino acids: CASSLHRDTEAFF. In DNA, the CDR3 is TGTGCCAGCAGTTTACACCGGGACACTGAAGCTTTCTTT.